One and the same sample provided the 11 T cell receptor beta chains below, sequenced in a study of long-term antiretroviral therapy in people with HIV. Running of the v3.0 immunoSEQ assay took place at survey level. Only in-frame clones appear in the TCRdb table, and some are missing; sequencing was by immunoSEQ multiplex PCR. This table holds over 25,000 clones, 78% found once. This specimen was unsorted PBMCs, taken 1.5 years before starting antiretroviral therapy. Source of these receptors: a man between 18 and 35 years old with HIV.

The CDR3 reads CASSPNSNYQETQYF. The CDR3 bases are TGCGCCAGCAGCCCTAATAGCAACTACCAAGAGACCCAGTACTTC. The chain recombines TRBV4-1 with TRBJ2-5; D is ambiguous. The germline V and J ends were trimmed by 4 bases and 0 bases, with 12 bases remaining between them. Germline CDR1 reads MGHRA; CDR2 reads YSYEKL. The CDR3 covers 15 residues.

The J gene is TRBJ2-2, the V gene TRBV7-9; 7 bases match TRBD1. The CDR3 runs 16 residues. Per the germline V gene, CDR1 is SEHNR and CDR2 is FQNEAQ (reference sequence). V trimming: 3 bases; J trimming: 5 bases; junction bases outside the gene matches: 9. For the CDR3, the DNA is TGTGCCAGCAGCTTCCTTGACAGGGACCCTACCGGGGAGCTGTTTTTT. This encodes CASSFLDRDPTGELFF.

CDR3 DNA: TGTGCCAGCTCACCCTCATGGCAGGGGGTCGACACTGAAGCTTTCTTT. This translates into CASSPSWQGVDTEAFF. V gene TRBV18 combines with J gene TRBJ1-1, with 7 bases matching TRBD1. Trimming cost V 3 bases and J 3 bases; bases outside gene matches: 10. The CDR3 covers 16 residues. Germline V gene lookup returns CDR1 KGHSH and CDR2 LQKENI.

The CDR3 nucleotides read TGTGCCAGCAGCTTATTCCACAGGGACGGTTCACCCCTCCACTTT. It encodes CASSLFHRDGSPLHF. V usage is TRBV11-2 and J usage is TRBJ1-6; possibly TRBD1 for D (6 bases). V lost 2 bases, J lost 9 bases, and 14 bases lay in between. The germline gives CDR1 SGHAT, CDR2 FQNNGV. The CDR3 is made up of 15 amino acids.

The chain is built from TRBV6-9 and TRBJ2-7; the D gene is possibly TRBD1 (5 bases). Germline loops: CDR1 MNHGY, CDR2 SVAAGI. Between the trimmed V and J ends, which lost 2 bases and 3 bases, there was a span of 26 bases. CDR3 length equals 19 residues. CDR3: CASSYNAGPYFKGLYEQYF. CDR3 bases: TGTGCCAGCAGTTATAACGCAGGGCCATACTTTAAGGGGCTCTACGAGCAGTACTTC.

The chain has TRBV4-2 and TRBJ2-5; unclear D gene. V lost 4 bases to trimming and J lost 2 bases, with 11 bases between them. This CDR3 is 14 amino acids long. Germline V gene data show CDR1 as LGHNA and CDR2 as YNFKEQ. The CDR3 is CASSLGLVQETQYF. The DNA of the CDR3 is TGTGCCAGCAGCCTAGGGCTAGTACAAGAGACCCAGTACTTC.

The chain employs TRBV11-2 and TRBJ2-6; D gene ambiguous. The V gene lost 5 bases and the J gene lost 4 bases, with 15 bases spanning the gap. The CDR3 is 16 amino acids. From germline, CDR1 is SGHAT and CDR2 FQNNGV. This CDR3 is CASSRPVGFGANVLTF. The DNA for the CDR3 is TGTGCCAGCAGCCGACCTGTGGGGTTCGGGGCCAACGTCCTGACTTTC.

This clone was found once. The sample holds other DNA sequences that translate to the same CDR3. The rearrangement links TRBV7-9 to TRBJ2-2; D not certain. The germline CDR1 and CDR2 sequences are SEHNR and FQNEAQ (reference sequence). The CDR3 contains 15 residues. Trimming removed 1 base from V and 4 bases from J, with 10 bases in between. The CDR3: CASSLEVPGTGELFF. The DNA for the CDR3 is TGTGCCAGCAGCTTAGAAGTCCCCGGCACCGGGGAGCTGTTTTTT.

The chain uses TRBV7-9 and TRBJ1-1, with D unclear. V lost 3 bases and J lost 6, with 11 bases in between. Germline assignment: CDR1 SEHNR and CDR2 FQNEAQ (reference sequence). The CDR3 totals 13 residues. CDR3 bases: TGTGCCAGCAGCTTTGAGGCGGGAGCTGAAGCTTTCTTT. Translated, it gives CASSFEAGAEAFF.

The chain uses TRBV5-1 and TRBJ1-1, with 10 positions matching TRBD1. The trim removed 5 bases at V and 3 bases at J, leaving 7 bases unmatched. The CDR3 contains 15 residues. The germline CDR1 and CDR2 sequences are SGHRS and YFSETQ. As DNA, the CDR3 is TGCGCCAGCAGAACCGAGACAGGGGGCCACACTGAAGCTTTCTTT. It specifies CASRTETGGHTEAFF.

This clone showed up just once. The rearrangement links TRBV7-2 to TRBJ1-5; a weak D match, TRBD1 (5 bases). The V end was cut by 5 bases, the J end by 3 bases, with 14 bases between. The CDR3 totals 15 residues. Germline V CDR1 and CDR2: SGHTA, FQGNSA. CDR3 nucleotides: TGTGCCAGCAGCGGACAAGGAGGGATCAATCAGCCCCAGCATTTT. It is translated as CASSGQGGINQPQHF.